This T cell receptor beta chain derives from a study of T cell repertoires in cytomegalovirus infection. Study-level information: Selection of CMV epitopes for the study included recently identified HLA-C-restricted and well-studied HLA-B-restricted ones. CMV infection and matching HLA type were both indicated by public TCR beta signatures.

Study conclusions and caveats: Frequencies of public TCR beta families were cumulated, and this identified carriers of CMV plus the relevant HLA.

TCRdb re-analysed the reads in MiXCR, keeping a single row per CDR3 protein. The sample has roughly 920,000 distinct CDR3 sequences, under 40% seen once. This clonotype was observed many times. Its antigen is currently unknown. The CDR3 loop spans 15 amino acids. The junction had 8 bases not matched to a gene; V was cut back by 6 bases and J by 5 bases. Germline assignment: CDR1 SGHVS and CDR2 FQNEAQ. The receptor comes from a human donor in good health (CMV status not recorded). Some clones in this sample may be carry-over from other donors' samples. V usage is TRBV7-8 and J usage is TRBJ1-1, with TRBD1 matching over 11 bases. The source was cultured CD8+ T cells from PBMCs, collected from culture after CMV antigen stimulation. CDR3 DNA sequence: TGTGCCAGCAGACCCGGACAGGGGGCGCTTACTGAAGCTTTCTTT. Residues: CASRPGQGALTEAFF.